This passage covers 25 T cell receptor beta chains from one sample sequenced in a study of identical twins. TCRdb reanalysed the 5' RACE reads using MiXCR and keeps one entry per CDR3 protein. The sample shows roughly 230,000 distinct CDR3 sequences, about 8.3% of them seen only once. The sample was also reused in another study, on yellow fever vaccine responses in identical twins.

Sequencing was carried out using CD8+ T cells sorted from blood. These receptors were obtained from a woman in her late teens or twenties in good health.

The sample holds many counts of this clonotype. The CDR3 nucleotides are TGCAGTGGGCTCCGGCCGATTGAGGGTTGGAGCGAGCAGTACTTC. Residues: CSGLRPIEGWSEQYF. The chain couples TRBV20-1 to TRBJ2-7; D might be TRBD2 (5 bases). CDR3 length equals 15 residues. Trimming cost V 7 bases and J 6 bases, with 25 bases left between them. Germline loops: CDR1 DFQATT, CDR2 SNEGSKA (reference sequence).

This clonotype came up many times. The chain uses TRBV9 and TRBJ2-7; D might be TRBD1 (6 bases). The CDR3 loop spans 12 amino acids. V lost 0 bases to trimming and J lost 6 bases, with 7 bases between them. Germline assignment: CDR1 SGDLS and CDR2 YYNGEE. The CDR3 sequence: CASSVGTAEQYF. In DNA, the CDR3 is TGTGCCAGCAGCGTAGGGACAGCCGAGCAGTACTTC.

This clonotype was picked up many times. The chain has TRBV12-3 or TRBV12-4 and TRBJ2-1; possibly TRBD2 for D (6 bases). Trimming pared 5 bases from V and 6 bases from J, leaving 14 bases between. This CDR3 is 14 amino acids long. CDR3 bases: TGTGCCAGCAGTGACCGGGACTCCGGCAATGAGCAGTTCTTC. It codes for CASSDRDSGNEQFF.

This clonotype was detected ten times or more. This sequence joins TRBV12-3 or TRBV12-4 and TRBJ2-7; no reliable D call. This CDR3 spans 14 amino acids. V lost 1 base to trimming and J lost 2 bases, with 9 bases between them. The CDR3 nucleotides read TGTGCCAGCAGTTTAGAAGGCAAACCCTACGAGCAGTACTTC. Encoded protein: CASSLEGKPYEQYF.

The CDR3 DNA reads as TGTGCCAGCAAGGACAGTATCTCCTACGAGCAGTACTTC. It yields the protein CASKDSISYEQYF. The rearrangement joins TRBV12-3 or TRBV12-4 to TRBJ2-7, with a weak D call TRBD1 (6 bases). V was pared by 7 bases and J by 0 bases, with 10 bases between. CDR3 length equals 13 residues.

This clonotype was found many times. The chain joins TRBV6-1 to TRBJ2-6; D is ambiguous. V was clipped by 2 bases and J by 0 bases, with 2 bases between them. CDR3 length equals 14 residues. Germline CDR1 MNHNS, CDR2 SASEGT. The CDR3 bases are TGTGCCAGCAGTGAATACTCTGGGGCCAACGTCCTGACTTTC. Translating gives CASSEYSGANVLTF.

This clonotype was counted a few times. The V call is TRBV12-3 or TRBV12-4, the J call TRBJ1-1; 11 bases map to TRBD1. V lost 3 bases and J lost 5; bases outside the gene matches: 5. The CDR3 sequence is 15 residues long. The CDR3 sequence: CASSLRTGGETEAFF. Here the CDR3 DNA reads TGTGCCAGCAGTTTGCGGACAGGGGGCGAAACTGAAGCTTTCTTT.

This clonotype has at least ten counts. This chain connects TRBV7-9 to TRBJ2-4, with D hard to call. The CDR3 has 12 residues. Trimming took 6 bases from V and 8 from J, leaving 11 bases between them. Germline assignment: CDR1 SEHNR and CDR2 FQNEAQ (reference sequence). The CDR3 DNA follows: TGTGCCAGCAGGATCGGGTCGGACATTCAGTACTTC. It specifies CASRIGSDIQYF.

This clonotype was observed at least ten times. The chain has TRBV7-2 and TRBJ2-7; TRBD2 agrees at 9 bases. This CDR3 has 14 residues. The germline gives CDR1 SGHTA, CDR2 FQGNSA. The ends lost 5 bases at V and 6 bases at J; junction bases unmatched: 8. This CDR3 reads CASSPIAGDVEQYF. In DNA form, the CDR3 reads TGTGCCAGCAGCCCCATAGCGGGGGATGTCGAGCAGTACTTC.

The V gene is TRBV28, the J gene TRBJ2-7, with 8 nucleotides matching TRBD1. Germline CDR1 and CDR2: MDHEN and SYDVKM. The ends lost 6 bases at V and 4 bases at J; junction bases unmatched: 8. There are 14 residues in the CDR3. The CDR3 DNA follows: TGTGCCAGCAGGTCGCAGGGGGCCGGGTACGAGCAGTACTTC. This gives the protein CASRSQGAGYEQYF.

This clonotype was observed a few times. V and J are TRBV19 and TRBJ2-1; D remains ambiguous. There are 13 residues in the CDR3. Deletions cut 3 bases from V and 3 bases from J, with 6 bases between. CDR1 LNHDA and CDR2 SQIVND come from the germline V gene (reference sequence). CDR3 in DNA: TGTGCCAGTAGTATTGTTGTCTACAATGAGCAGTTCTTC. Amino acid sequence: CASSIVVYNEQFF.

The rearrangement uses TRBV27 and TRBJ2-2; 10 bases map to TRBD1. CDR1 and CDR2 from the germline V gene are MNHEY and SMNVEV (reference sequence). The CDR3 sequence is 15 residues long. The J segment lost 6 bases and the V segment lost 1 base, leaving 2 bases of the junction unmatched. CDR3 loop: CASSLYGQGAGELFF. CDR3 nucleotide sequence: TGTGCCAGCAGTTTATATGGACAGGGGGCCGGGGAGCTGTTTTTT.

This clonotype was seen ten or more times. This chain connects TRBV4-3 to TRBJ2-1; D possibly corresponds to TRBD2 (5 bases). CDR3 length equals 15 residues. In germline, CDR1 is LGHNA, CDR2 YSLEER. V was trimmed by 4 bases and J by 4 bases, leaving 14 bases between them. This CDR3 reads CASSPRGFGYNEQFF. Here the CDR3 DNA reads TGCGCCAGCAGCCCCCGGGGATTTGGGTACAATGAGCAGTTCTTC.

The V and J genes are TRBV7-9 and TRBJ2-7, with 12 bases identical to TRBD2. This CDR3 contains 16 residues. After removal of 7 bases from V and 0 bases from J, the junction contained 7 bases not matched to a gene. The V gene's germline CDR1 is SEHNR and CDR2 FQNEAQ (reference sequence). The CDR3 protein is CASTGTSGFSSYEQYF. The CDR3 DNA follows: TGTGCCAGCACCGGGACTAGCGGGTTTAGCTCCTACGAGCAGTACTTC.

The table lists this clonotype with many counts. The chain joins TRBV6-1 to TRBJ2-3, with 9 bases fitting TRBD1. Germline-derived CDR1 and CDR2 are MNHNS and SASEGT. The CDR3 is 16 amino acids. Trimming removed 0 bases from V and 4 bases from J; junction bases left unmatched: 5. Here the CDR3 DNA reads TGTGCCAGCAGTGAAGCTTCGGGACAGGGCGCAGATACGCAGTATTTT. It yields the protein CASSEASGQGADTQYF.

This clonotype has at least ten counts. V gene TRBV12-3 or TRBV12-4 combines with J gene TRBJ2-1; TRBD1 matches at 7 bases. Trimming removed 5 bases from V and 7 bases from J; junction bases left unmatched: 8. The CDR3 covers 14 residues. This CDR3 reads CASSLPGTANEQFF. In nucleotides, the CDR3 is TGTGCCAGCAGTCTACCCGGGACAGCGAATGAGCAGTTCTTC.

The rearrangement uses TRBV29-1 and TRBJ2-1, with 12 positions matching TRBD1. The junction had 8 bases not matched to a gene; V was cut back by 7 bases and J by 7 bases. Germline CDR1 reads SQVTM; CDR2 reads ANQGSEA. The CDR3 sequence is 14 residues long. The CDR3 nucleotides are TGCAGCGCTCCGGGACAGGGGGCGCTAAATGAGCAGTTCTTC. Translating gives CSAPGQGALNEQFF.

This rearrangement joins TRBV7-9 to TRBJ2-3; no clear D. This CDR3 has 15 amino acids. Per the germline V gene, CDR1 is SEHNR and CDR2 is FQNEAQ (reference sequence). Trimming pared 4 bases from V and 4 bases from J, leaving 15 bases between. The chain's CDR3 is CASSSPSRAPDTQYF. The CDR3 DNA sequence: TGTGCCAGCAGCTCCCCCAGTCGAGCACCAGATACGCAGTATTTT.

In this sample, this clonotype turned up many times. The junction departs from the called germline gene at one end, perhaps through a read error. The chain employs TRBV3-1 and TRBJ2-5, with 7 bases identical to TRBD1. CDR3 size: 14 residues. CDR1 and CDR2 (germline): LGHDT, YNNKEL (reference sequence). CDR3 sequence reads: CASRQGGLVGTQYF. The DNA of the CDR3 is TGTGCCAGCAGACAAGGGGGCCTTGTTGGGACCCAGTACTTC.

This clonotype was counted between two and nine times. The CDR3 sequence is CASSDKGVYNSPLHF. In DNA form, the CDR3 reads TGTGCCAGCAGCGACAAGGGCGTATATAATTCACCCCTCCACTTT. The genes are TRBV7-9 and TRBJ1-6, with no clear D. In germline, CDR1 is SEHNR, CDR2 FQNEAQ (reference sequence). Trimming removed 5 bases from V and 4 bases from J, with 12 bases in between. The CDR3 sequence is 15 residues long.

The sample holds a few counts of this clonotype. The gene calls are TRBV7-9 and TRBJ2-7; D possibly corresponds to TRBD1 (6 bases). V dropped 5 bases and J dropped 1 base, with 15 bases sitting between them. This CDR3 spans 15 amino acids. Germline loops: CDR1 SEHNR, CDR2 FQNEAQ (reference sequence). CDR3 bases: TGTGCCAGCAGCCCAGCTCAGGGGTTGTCCTACGAGCAGTACTTC. Amino acids: CASSPAQGLSYEQYF.

This clonotype was recorded a few times. J is TRBJ2-7 and V is TRBV25-1; D is possibly TRBD1 (6 bases). Trimming cost V 6 bases and J 7 bases, with 13 bases left between them. CDR1 is MGHDK and CDR2 is SYGVNS in the germline V gene. This CDR3 comprises 12 residues. CDR3 nucleotides: TGTGCCAGCAGAGTCGGGACAACTGAGCAGTACTTC. Protein product: CASRVGTTEQYF.

The DNA of the CDR3 is TGTGCCAGCAGCCAAGTGGGACTAAAGGGGGCAACGGCTGAAGCTTTCTTT. This encodes CASSQVGLKGATAEAFF. The chain has TRBV3-1 and TRBJ1-1; 7 nucleotides line up with TRBD1. The V gene end was trimmed by 1 base and the J gene end by 6 bases; junction bases not matched to a gene: 14. Germline V CDR1 and CDR2: LGHDT, YNNKEL (reference sequence). This CDR3 has 17 amino acids.

This clonotype has a count of ten or more. The gene calls are TRBV27 and TRBJ2-5, with a tentative D call TRBD2 (7 bases). The ends were cut back, 6 bases at V and 5 bases at J, with 16 bases in the middle. This CDR3 is built from 14 residues. The germline gives CDR1 MNHEY, CDR2 SMNVEV (reference sequence). In DNA form, the CDR3 reads TGTGCCAGCAGCTCCCCGGGGGGCCGTGAGACCCAGTACTTC. Translating it yields CASSSPGGRETQYF.

This clonotype has ten or more counts. The V gene is TRBV5-1, the J gene TRBJ2-2, with a possible D match to TRBD2 (6 bases). The V gene lost 6 bases and the J gene lost 6 bases, with 12 bases spanning the gap. The CDR3 is 13 amino acids. The germline V gene encodes CDR1 SGHRS and CDR2 YFSETQ. The CDR3 DNA is TGCGCCAGCACCCTAGGAGGGCCCGGGGAGCTGTTTTTT. Translating gives CASTLGGPGELFF.